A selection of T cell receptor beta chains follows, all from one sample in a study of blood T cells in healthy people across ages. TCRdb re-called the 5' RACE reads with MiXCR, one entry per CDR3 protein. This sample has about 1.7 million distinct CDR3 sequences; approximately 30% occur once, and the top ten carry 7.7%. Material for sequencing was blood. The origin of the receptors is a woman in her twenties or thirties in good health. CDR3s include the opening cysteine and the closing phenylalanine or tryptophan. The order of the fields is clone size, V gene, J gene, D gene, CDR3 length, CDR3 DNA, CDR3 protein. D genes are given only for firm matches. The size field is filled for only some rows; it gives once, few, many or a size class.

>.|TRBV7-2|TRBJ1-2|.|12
TGTGCCAGCAACTTAAATTACTATGGCTACACCTTC
CASNLNYYGYTF
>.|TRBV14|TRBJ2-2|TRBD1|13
TGTGCCAGCAGCGACAGGGTAGCCGGGGAGCTGTTTTTT
CASSDRVAGELFF
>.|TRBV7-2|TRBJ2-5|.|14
TGTGCCAGCAGCTTACGGCTAGCCCAAGAGACCCAGTACTTC
CASSLRLAQETQYF
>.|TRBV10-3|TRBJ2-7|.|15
TGTGCCATCAGTGGGGGGGCTGGGGGCGCCTACGAGCAGTACTTC
CAISGGAGGAYEQYF
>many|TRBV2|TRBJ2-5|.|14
TGTGCCAGCAGTGAGGCCCTGCCGGGGGAGACCCAGTACTTC
CASSEALPGETQYF
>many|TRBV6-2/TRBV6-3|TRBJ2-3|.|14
TGTGCCAGCAGTTACTCGGACAGCACAGATACGCAGTATTTT
CASSYSDSTDTQYF
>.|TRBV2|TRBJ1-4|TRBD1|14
TGTGCCAGCAGGGGGACAGGGCGAATTGAAAAACTGTTTTTT
CASRGTGRIEKLFF
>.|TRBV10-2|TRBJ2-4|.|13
TGCGCCAGCAGTGAGACTAAATACAATGAGCAGTACTTC
CASSETKYNEQYF
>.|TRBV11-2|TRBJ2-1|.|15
TGTGCCAGCAGCTTGGGCGGGGTAGGATACAATGAGCAGTTCTTC
CASSLGGVGYNEQFF
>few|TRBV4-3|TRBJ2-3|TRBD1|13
TGCGCCAGCAGGGACAGGTGGGGAGATACGCAGTATTTT
CASRDRWGDTQYF
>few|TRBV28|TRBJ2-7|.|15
TGTGCCAGCAGTCTCCGGGGGTCCTTAATTCACGAGCAGTACTTC
CASSLRGSLIHEQYF
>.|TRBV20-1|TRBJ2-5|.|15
TGCGGTGCTAGGTCCAGCGGTAGACTGGTAGAGACCCAGTACTTC
CGARSSGRLVETQYF
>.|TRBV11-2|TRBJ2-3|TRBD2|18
TGTGCCAGCAGCTTACGGCTAGCGGGGACGACCGGCACAGATACGCAGTATTTT
CASSLRLAGTTGTDTQYF
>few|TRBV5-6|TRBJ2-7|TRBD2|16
TGTGCCAGCAAAGCCTTACTAGCGGGGGGCCTCTACGAGCAGTACTTC
CASKALLAGGLYEQYF
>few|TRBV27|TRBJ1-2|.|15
TGTGCCAGCGTTAGGACAGAAATGTTCAACTATGGCTACACCTTC
CASVRTEMFNYGYTF
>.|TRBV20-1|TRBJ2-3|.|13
TGCAGTGCTAGAGGCCCCAGTCGAGATACGCAGTATTTT
CSARGPSRDTQYF
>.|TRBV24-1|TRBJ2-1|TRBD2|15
TGTGCCACCAGTGAGCTAGCGGGGGGGCGAAATGAGCAGTTCTTC
CATSELAGGRNEQFF
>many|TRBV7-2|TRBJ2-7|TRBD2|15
TGTGCCAGCAGCTTTTTCGGCGGGAGTGGGAACGAGCAGTACTTC
CASSFFGGSGNEQYF
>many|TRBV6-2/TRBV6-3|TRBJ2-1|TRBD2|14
TGTGCCAGCAGTTATAGCGGGAGCTGGAATGAGCAGTTCTTC
CASSYSGSWNEQFF
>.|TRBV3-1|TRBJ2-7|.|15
TGTGCCAGCAGCCAAGATGGGTCCCACTCCTACGAGCAGTACTTC
CASSQDGSHSYEQYF
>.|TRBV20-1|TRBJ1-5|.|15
TGCAGTGCTAGACTACGGACGGATAGCAATCAGCCCCAGCATTTT
CSARLRTDSNQPQHF
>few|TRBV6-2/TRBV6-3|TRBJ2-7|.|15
TGTGCCAGCAGGATTCTTAGAAGACAGACCTACGAGCAGTACTTC
CASRILRRQTYEQYF
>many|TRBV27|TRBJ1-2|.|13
TGTGCCAGCAGCCCACCCGAAGCCGGGACGGTCACCTTC
CASSPPEAGTVTF
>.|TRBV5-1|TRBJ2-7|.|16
TGCGCCAGCAGCTTGGTTGCATCGAGGTACGGTAACGAGCAGTACTTC
CASSLVASRYGNEQYF
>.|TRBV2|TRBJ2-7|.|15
TGTGCCAGCAGACAGGGACGGGCTAGCTCCTACGAGCAGTACTTC
CASRQGRASSYEQYF
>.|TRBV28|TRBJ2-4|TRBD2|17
TGTGCCAGCAGTTCTAGGACTAGCGGGGGGCCCAAAAACATTCAGTACTTC
CASSSRTSGGPKNIQYF
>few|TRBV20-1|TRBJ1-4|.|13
TGCAGTGGTAAAACAGCCTTTCGGGAAAAACTGTTTTTT
CSGKTAFREKLFF
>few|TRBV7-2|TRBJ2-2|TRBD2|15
TGTGCCAGCTTGGGGGGACTAGCGAACACCGGGGAGCTGTTTTTT
CASLGGLANTGELFF
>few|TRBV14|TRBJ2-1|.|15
TGTGCCAGCAGCCAAGTTACGGGAGTGGGCAATGAGCAGTTCTTC
CASSQVTGVGNEQFF
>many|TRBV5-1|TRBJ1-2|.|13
TGTGCCAGCAGCCCCACAGCTAACTATGGCTACACCTTC
CASSPTANYGYTF
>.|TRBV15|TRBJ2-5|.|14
TGTGCCACCAGCAACGGGAAGGGCCAAGAGACCCAGTACTTC
CATSNGKGQETQYF
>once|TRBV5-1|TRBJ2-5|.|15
TGCGCCAGCAGCAGGGCCAGGGGGGGAGTCGATGAGCAGTACTTC
CASSRARGGVDEQYF
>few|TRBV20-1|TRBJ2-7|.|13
TGCAGTGCCCCACCAGCGGAGGCCTACGAGCAGTACTTC
CSAPPAEAYEQYF
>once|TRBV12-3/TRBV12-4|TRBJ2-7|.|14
TGTGCCAGCAGTTTCAGTGGGGGTTCCTACGAGCAGGACTTC
CASSFSGGSYEQDF
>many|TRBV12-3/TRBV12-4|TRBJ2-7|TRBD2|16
TGTGCCAGCACCCCCACAAACCTAGCGGGGAGATACGAGCAGTACTTC
CASTPTNLAGRYEQYF
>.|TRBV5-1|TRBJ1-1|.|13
TGCGCCAGCAGCTTGGACTCTGAGACTGAAGCTTTCTTT
CASSLDSETEAFF
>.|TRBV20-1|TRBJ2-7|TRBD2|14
TGCAGTGTCTCCACTAGCGGGGGCTACAATGAGCAGTACTTC
CSVSTSGGYNEQYF
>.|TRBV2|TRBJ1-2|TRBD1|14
TGTGCCAGCAGGGGAATCAGGGGGCAGGTTGGCTACACCTTC
CASRGIRGQVGYTF
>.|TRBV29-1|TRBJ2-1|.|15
TGCGGGGGGGGGCCGGGACTACTACCCTACAATGAGCAGTTCTTC
CGGGPGLLPYNEQFF
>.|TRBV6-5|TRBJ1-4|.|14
TGTGCCAGCAGTGATCAGGGAGCTAATGAAAAACTGTTTTTT
CASSDQGANEKLFF
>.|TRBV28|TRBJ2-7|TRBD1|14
TGTGCCAGCAGGGGGACAGGGGGTGGTTACGAGCAGTACTTC
CASRGTGGGYEQYF
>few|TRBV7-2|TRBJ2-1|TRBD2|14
TGTGCCAGCGGCACGCGGACTAGCAATAATGAGCAGTTCTTC
CASGTRTSNNEQFF
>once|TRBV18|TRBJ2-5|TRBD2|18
TGTGCCAGCTCACCCGAAATCGGACTAGCGGGAGAGGCTGAGACCCAGTACTTC
CASSPEIGLAGEAETQYF
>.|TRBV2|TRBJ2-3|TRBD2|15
TGTGCCAGCAGTGACGGGACTAGCGCCACAGATACGCAGTATTTT
CASSDGTSATDTQYF
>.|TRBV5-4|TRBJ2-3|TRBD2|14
TGTGCCAGCACCCCCCCGGGGGGGACAGATACGCAGTATTTT
CASTPPGGTDTQYF
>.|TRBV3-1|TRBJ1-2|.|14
TGTGCCAGCAGCCAGCGGGAGGGATTCTATGGCTACACCTTC
CASSQREGFYGYTF
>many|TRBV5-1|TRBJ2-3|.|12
TGTGCCAGCAGCTTGGCGCTGGATACGCAGTATTTT
CASSLALDTQYF
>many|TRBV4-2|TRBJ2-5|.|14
TGTGCCAGCAGCCAGGGAGGCGGCCAAGAGACCCAGTACTTC
CASSQGGGQETQYF
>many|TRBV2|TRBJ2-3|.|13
TGTGCCAGCAGTGAACCCTTTACAGATACGCAGTATTTT
CASSEPFTDTQYF
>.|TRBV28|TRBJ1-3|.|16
TGTGCCAGCAGTTCCCCAACGGGGGGTACGGGAAACACCATATATTTT
CASSSPTGGTGNTIYF
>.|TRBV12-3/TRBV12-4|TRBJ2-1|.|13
TGTGCCAGCAGAATAACACGTTCGCATGAGCAGTTCTTC
CASRITRSHEQFF